The sequence of this T cell receptor beta chain was determined in a study of control samples from healthy donors and cancer patients. The ends lost 4 bases at V and 5 bases at J; junction bases unmatched: 5. Germline V lookup: CDR1 LNHDA, CDR2 SQIVND (reference sequence). The CDR3 sequence is 15 residues long. The table came from immunoSEQ multiplex PCR; TCRdb's copy has only in-frame clones and leaves some out. The data contain 150,000 to 200,000 clones, roughly nine tenths of them singletons. The chain uses TRBV19 and TRBJ1-5, with TRBD1 matching over 10 bases. Sequencing used blood. This sequence was found in a man aged 25-40 years in good health. This chain's CDR3 is CASSRGQGNYQPQHF. CDR3 bases: TGTGCCAGTAGTAGGGGACAGGGGAACTATCAGCCCCAGCATTTT.